This entry features one T cell receptor (beta chain) sequence. Its target is unknown. These data come from a study of T cell responses to AZD1222 COVID-19 vaccine. Notes on the study in general: Only after the peak T cell response were repertoires sampled.

TCRdb's table, derived via immunoSEQ multiplex PCR, lists solely in-frame clones and lacks some. The table lists 88,000 or so clones, about nine tenths of them singletons. The sample was peripheral blood, taken on day 0 of AZD1222 vaccination. The TCR was taken from an adult in good health.

The DNA of the CDR3 is TGTGCTAGTGGTTTGGCCCGATCCACCGGGGAGCTGTTTTTT. Encoded protein: CASGLARSTGELFF. This chain links TRBV12-5 with TRBJ2-2; D uncertain. Trimming left V 1 base short and J 4 bases short, with 7 bases between. Germline V gene data show CDR1 as LGHNT and CDR2 as FRNRAP. The CDR3 runs 14 residues.